This T cell receptor (beta chain) was captured in a study of cytomegalovirus exposure and HLA in healthy donors. About the study: Earlier sequencing of about 179 million T cells yielded fewer than 140 million unique TCR beta sequences.

There are 15 residues in the CDR3. The germline gives CDR1 MGHRA, CDR2 YSYEKL. J was trimmed by 5 bases and V by 4 bases; bases with no gene match: 7. This clone was detected once. Its specificity is not known. General observations from the study: In a later analysis, across HLA loci, associated TCR counts were highest for DRB1, lowest for HLA-C. Earlier analysis looked at TCR beta V segments, and most were productive about 87% or about 30% of the time. It was about 150 TCR beta chains that were listed as cytomegalovirus-associated.

Researchers ran the PCR with 60 Vbeta and 13 Jbeta primers. The protocol was immunoSEQ multiplex PCR, while the TCRdb copy is restricted to in-frame clones and leaves out a portion. This table has 87,000 or so clones, 64% appearing once. The receptor comes from a man aged 60 to 69 in good health and CMV-seronegative. Sequencing was carried out using PBMCs. The chain has TRBV4-1 and TRBJ2-1; 8 nucleotides agree with TRBD2. The CDR3 loop reads CASSPSSGYNNEQFF. DNA for the CDR3: TGCGCCAGCAGCCCTTCTAGCGGGTATAACAATGAGCAGTTCTTC.